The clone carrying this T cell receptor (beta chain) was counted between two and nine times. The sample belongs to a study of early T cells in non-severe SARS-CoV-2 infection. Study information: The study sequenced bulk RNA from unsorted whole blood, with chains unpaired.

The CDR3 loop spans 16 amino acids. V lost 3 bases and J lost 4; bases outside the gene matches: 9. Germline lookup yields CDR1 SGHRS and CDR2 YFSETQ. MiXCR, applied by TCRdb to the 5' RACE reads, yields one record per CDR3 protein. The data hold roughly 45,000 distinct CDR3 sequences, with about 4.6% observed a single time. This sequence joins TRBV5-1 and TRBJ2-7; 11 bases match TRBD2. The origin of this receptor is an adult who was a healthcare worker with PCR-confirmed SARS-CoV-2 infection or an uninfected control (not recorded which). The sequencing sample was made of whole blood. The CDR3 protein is CASSSGTSGFGYEQYF. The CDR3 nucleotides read TGCGCCAGCAGCTCAGGGACTAGCGGTTTTGGGTACGAGCAGTACTTC.